Reported below is one TCR beta chain. Its antigen is currently unknown. The entry originates in a study of cytomegalovirus exposure and HLA in healthy donors. Study results and caveats: Among donors in an Asian-associated ancestry cluster, a later analysis reportedly found fewer N-insertions than the approximately 700-donor mean.

PCR used 60 Vbeta primers and 13 Jbeta primers. The table came from immunoSEQ multiplex PCR; TCRdb's copy has only in-frame clones and leaves some out. The sample records over 70,000 clones, 70% to 85% being singletons. The junction had 9 bases not matched to a gene; V was cut back by 0 bases and J by 6 bases. The germline CDR1 and CDR2 sequences are GTSNPN and SVGIG (reference sequence). The CDR3 is made up of 16 amino acids. The rearrangement joins TRBV30 to TRBJ2-3, with 10 bases that match TRBD2. The sample was PBMCs. The source of this sequence is a man aged 45 to 65 in good health and CMV-seropositive. The CDR3 DNA is TGTGCCTGGAGTGTACTAGCTAGCGGGAGTCCTGATACGCAGTATTTT. This gives the protein CAWSVLASGSPDTQYF.